Listed here are 11 T cell receptor beta chains from one sample, sequenced in a study of T cell repertoires in cytomegalovirus infection. From the reads, TCRdb called clonotypes with MiXCR, one entry per CDR3 protein. The data hold around 210,000 distinct CDR3 sequences, with roughly 6.5% observed a single time. Source material: PBMCs. Receptors were obtained from a human donor in good health (CMV status not recorded). Some clones in this sample may be carry-over from other donors' samples.

This clonotype came up many times. This chain's CDR3 is CASSQDRGGYYNEQFF. CDR3 sequence (DNA): TGCGCCAGCAGCCAAGATCGCGGGGGGTACTACAATGAGCAGTTCTTC. V and J are TRBV4-3 and TRBJ2-1, with 8 bases fitting TRBD2. J lost 3 bases, V lost 0 bases, and 4 bases had no gene match. The CDR3 runs 16 residues. Germline V CDR1 and CDR2: LGHNA, YSLEER.

At least ten counts were recorded for this clonotype. The chain employs TRBV5-5 and TRBJ2-2; no reliable D call. V was cut by 3 bases and J by 6 bases, with 15 bases left in between. CDR1 SGHKS and CDR2 YYEKEE come from the germline V gene (reference sequence). The CDR3 covers 15 residues. CDR3 in amino acids: CASSSRNRYAGELFF. For the CDR3, the DNA is TGTGCCAGCAGCTCCAGGAATCGCTACGCCGGGGAGCTGTTTTTT.

This clonotype occurred many times. The chain couples TRBV20-1 to TRBJ2-7; 8 bases align to TRBD2. The CDR3 length is 14 residues. CDR1 DFQATT and CDR2 SNEGSKA come from the germline V gene (reference sequence). The junction had 11 bases not matched to a gene; V was cut back by 6 bases and J by 4 bases. CDR3 sequence (DNA): TGCAGTGCCCCTATTGGAAGCGGGGGTTACGAGCAGTACTTC. The encoded protein is CSAPIGSGGYEQYF.

This clonotype has at least ten counts. The chain recombines TRBV20-1 with TRBJ1-1, with D tentatively TRBD1 (5 bases). Germline CDR1 reads DFQATT; CDR2 reads SNEGSKA (reference sequence). V was clipped by 5 bases and J by 5 bases, with 12 bases between them. CDR3 length: 12 amino acids. This CDR3 is CSASPGRTEAFF. CDR3 DNA: TGCAGTGCTTCTCCGGGGCGGACTGAAGCTTTCTTT.

This clonotype was counted at least ten times. The chain joins TRBV7-8 to TRBJ2-1; TRBD2 aligns across 14 bases. The CDR3 loop spans 17 amino acids. The junction had 6 bases not matched to a gene; V was cut back by 3 bases and J by 5 bases. The germline V gene has CDR1 SGHVS and CDR2 FQNEAQ. CDR3 loop: CASSFNPGLAGDNEQFF. The DNA of the CDR3 is TGTGCCAGCAGCTTCAATCCGGGACTAGCGGGGGACAATGAGCAGTTCTTC.

This clonotype has ten or more counts. The rearrangement uses TRBV4-1 and TRBJ2-7, with TRBD1 matching 9 bases. The trim removed 2 bases at V and 3 bases at J, leaving 8 bases unmatched. Germline V gene lookup returns CDR1 MGHRA and CDR2 YSYEKL. CDR3 length: 16 amino acids. CDR3 amino acids: CASSQFEGTGNYEQYF. CDR3 DNA: TGCGCCAGCAGCCAATTCGAAGGGACAGGGAACTACGAGCAGTACTTC.

This clonotype was recorded at least ten times. CDR3 protein: CSVEDNLNTEAFF. CDR3 nucleotides: TGCAGCGTTGAGGACAACTTGAACACTGAAGCTTTCTTT. This sequence joins TRBV29-1 and TRBJ1-1; weak D call: TRBD1 (5 bases). Trimming removed 3 bases from V and 0 bases from J, with 8 bases in between. Germline values: CDR1 SQVTM, CDR2 ANQGSEA. The CDR3 extends over 13 amino acids. Supplemented by reference TRBV29-1 and TRBJ1-1, the full variable domain reads SAVISQKPSRDICQRGTSLTIQCQVDSQVTMMFWYRQQPGQSLTLIATANQGSEATYESGFVIDKFPISRPNLTFSTLTVSNMSPEDSSIYLCSVEDNLNTEAFFGQGTRLTVV.

This clonotype has a count of ten or more. The chain joins TRBV2 to TRBJ1-5; 8 nucleotides line up with TRBD1. With V trimmed by 9 bases and J by 7 bases, 5 bases remained unmatched. CDR3 length equals 12 residues. Germline V gene sequence: CDR1 SNHLY, CDR2 FYNNEI. As DNA, the CDR3 is TGTGCCAGTCAGGGGGCAAGGCAGCCCCAGCATTTT. This codes for CASQGARQPQHF.

This clonotype was found many times. V and J are TRBV7-2 and TRBJ1-1; TRBD1 matches 7 bases. CDR1 and CDR2 from the germline V gene are SGHTA and FQGNSA. The CDR3 loop spans 15 amino acids. J was trimmed by 0 bases and V by 7 bases; bases with no gene match: 8. The CDR3 DNA reads TGTGCCAGCAAATTAGGGGGCGTAATGAACACTGAAGCTTTCTTT. It yields the protein CASKLGGVMNTEAFF.

This clonotype was detected many times. The chain is built from TRBV2 and TRBJ2-1; D perhaps matches TRBD2 (6 bases). CDR3 length: 15 amino acids. V lost 6 bases to trimming and J lost 1 base, with 13 bases between them. Germline loops: CDR1 SNHLY, CDR2 FYNNEI. The CDR3 DNA is TGTGCCAGCAGCGCCCTAGCGAATTCCTACAATGAGCAGTTCTTC. Encoded protein: CASSALANSYNEQFF.

In this sample, this clonotype turned up many times. The chain joins TRBV29-1 to TRBJ2-5; 14 nucleotides match TRBD2. CDR1 is SQVTM and CDR2 is ANQGSEA in the germline V gene. The junction had 6 bases not matched to a gene; V was cut back by 1 base and J by 2 bases. The CDR3 is made up of 17 amino acids. CDR3 in amino acids: CSVEGLTSGGVQETQYF. For the CDR3, the DNA is TGCAGCGTTGAAGGTTTGACTAGCGGGGGGGTGCAAGAGACCCAGTACTTC.